A selection of T cell receptor beta chains follows, all from one sample in a study. TCRdb re-derived calls from the 5' RACE reads in MiXCR, one entry per CDR3 protein. The sample yields approximately 60,000 distinct CDR3 sequences, approximately 27% seen once. Sequencing was done on a sample of tumor-infiltrating Tregs sorted from the breast tumor. These receptors came from a female donor with breast cancer. Both conserved end residues are part of each CDR3. D genes are given only for firm matches.

>TRBV5-6|.
CASSFIGAADGEAFF
>TRBV20-1|.
CSAARPQETQYF
>TRBV7-3|.
CASSAVGGMSDEQFF
>TRBV6-5|TRBD2
CASTQASGNVGELFF
>TRBV7-9|TRBD2
CASSSAPTRLAGVPKAQETQYF
>TRBV18|.
CASAGQQKETQYF
>TRBV6-1|TRBD2
CASSAFGTNQETQYF
>TRBV20-1|.
CSAREADLTQETQYF
>TRBV9|.
CASSRELQETQYF
>TRBV10-2|.
CASSEPQGATYNEQFF
>TRBV7-9|.
CASSAFRGEQFF
>TRBV5-4|TRBD2
CASSTGTILAKNIQYF
>TRBV29-1|.
CSVDTDTQYF
>TRBV5-1|.
CASSLGNVGGEQFF
>TRBV6-6|TRBD2
CASSYSVPGEGQGDTQYF
>TRBV5-1|.
CASSRGLMNTEAFF
>TRBV9|.
CASSVFALGDGYTF
>TRBV27|.
CASTSQLNTEAFF
>TRBV5-6|TRBD1
CASSQQGARTEAFF
>TRBV7-2|.
CASSLGDVRNQPQHF
>TRBV28|.
CASTEQWNYEQYF
>TRBV7-9|TRBD2
CASSFARSGVTDTQYF
>TRBV7-2|TRBD2
CASSSTSGSLEQYF
>TRBV7-2|TRBD1
CAGSIAGTGNYGYTF
>TRBV7-9|.
CASSLALNTEAFF
>TRBV7-6|.
CTSSLRDYTGELFF
>TRBV30|.
CAWSVLGQGGQFF
>TRBV3-1|.
CASSQTRDNEQFF
>TRBV6-1|.
CASRESSYEQYF
>TRBV21-1|.
CASSKLGGGSSGNTIYF
>TRBV7-2|TRBD1
CASSEGDRLATNEKLFF
>TRBV7-6|.
CASSPQLGDTQYF
>TRBV5-5|.
CASSYNTDTQYF
>TRBV7-2|.
CASSFRTDGELFF
>TRBV12-3/TRBV12-4|.
CASSLPPSIEQFF
>TRBV12-3/TRBV12-4|.
CASGTLSTDTQYF
>TRBV7-9|TRBD2
CASSTAGLAGGPGYTGELFF
>TRBV7-9|.
CASRPKVGPEETQYF
>TRBV28|.
CASSPPAGAGGNQPQHF
>TRBV5-4|.
CASSLPGLNYGYTF
>TRBV11-3|TRBD2
CASSVSGSQGETQYF
>TRBV6-2/TRBV6-3|.
CASSYIGRQAYGYTF